This T cell receptor beta chain was sequenced in a study of Tregs in tolerant kidney transplant recipients (dated by TCRdb to about 2019). Turning to the overall study: The study used TCRbeta sequencing to identify donor-specific regulatory T cells before combined kidney and bone marrow transplantation, then tracked those cells after transplant. TCRbeta repertoire sequencing was used in a few healthy controls to compare several ways of expanding Tregs specific for an allogeneic donor. The paper's findings and limits, for the study overall: Although technical replication error seemed to be minimal, the question of biological reproducibility was not addressed directly. The study was limited by small patient numbers, and the findings need validation in larger populations and under other immunosuppression protocols. Expanding Tregs with activated donor B cells appeared to identify the most biologically relevant and donor-specific TCRbeta repertoire.

For TCRbeta CDR3 sequencing, genomic DNA from the sorted cells was extracted using the QIAGEN DNeasy Blood and Tissue Kit. High-throughput TCRbeta CDR3 sequencing was carried out commercially through immunoSEQ, with PCR amplification with bias correction and internal controls included. On the study's bioinformatics: A unique productive TCRbeta sequence was defined by the CDR3 nucleotide sequence when primers matched, and otherwise by the CDR3 amino acid sequence together with the Vbeta and Jbeta genes. Sorting error was corrected by removing sequences shared between sorted populations at a frequency ratio of 2:1 or less, and the remaining shared sequences were assigned to the higher population. Donor-reactive sequences were defined as at least 5-fold expanded in CFSE-low cells versus unstimulated cells, with frequency of at least 0.01% in CFSE-low cells. Jensen-Shannon divergence calculated on the top 100 TCRbeta sequences ranked by frequency was used to measure repertoire divergence. When a sample had multiple sequencing runs, each run was corrected for sorting error separately and the runs were then pooled. TCRdb re-hosts the immuneACCESS table, in-frame sequences only. Its copies lack some clones; in the studies checked, an unresolved V gene accounts for under half of them, and the cause for the rest is not known. V, J and clone size were drawn from that table, and D and trimming were deduced from the DNA. The sample data list around 230,000 clones, and about 86% of these were observed just once. 0.64% of the sample lies in the top ten.

This clone was seen a few times. Its antigen remains undetermined. There are no base qualities to consult, and no much larger clone falls within one base. Deletion took 4 bases off V and 3 bases off J, with a span of 10 bases between the germline ends. CDR1 and CDR2, per the germline V gene, are SNHLY and FYNNEI. Including cysteine and phenylalanine, the CDR3 has 13 amino acids. CDR3 DNA only is kept here, 39 bases in frame from base 1. Thawed PBMCs were FACS-sorted into unstimulated Tregs (CD4+CD25+CD127-), CD4+ non-Tregs (CD4+CD25-), CD4 cells and CD8 cells. Blood from healthy controls was obtained either from healthy volunteers or as purchased buffy coats. Healthy control blood was separated into PBMCs by Ficoll density gradient and cryopreserved, and patient PBMCs were collected both before and after transplant.

The material sequenced was CD4+ T cells from blood. This TCR was recovered from a human donor in good health. The chain links TRBV2 with TRBJ2-7; TRBD1 is perhaps the D gene, given 6 matching bases. The CDR3 in this case is CASSVEQGYEQYF. The nucleotides are TGTGCCAGCAGTGTAGAACAGGGCTACGAGCAGTACTTC.